The 16 T cell receptor beta chains reported below all come from one sample, sequenced in a study of cytomegalovirus exposure and HLA in healthy donors. The primer mix had 60 Vbeta and 13 Jbeta primers. TCRdb's copy holds only in-frame clones and misses some; the assay was immunoSEQ multiplex PCR. The data show some 190,000 clones, more than 75% seen once. Specimen: PBMCs. These receptors were taken from a man aged 30 to 45 in good health and CMV-seronegative.

V is TRBV2 and J is TRBJ1-1, with a possible D match to TRBD1 (6 bases). The V end lost 7 bases, the J end lost 6 bases, and 18 bases lay between the germline ends. Germline lookup yields CDR1 SNHLY and CDR2 FYNNEI. The CDR3 totals 14 residues. In DNA form, the CDR3 reads TGTGCCAGCACCGAAAGGGGGTTCCCCCCTGAAGCTTTCTTT. Translating gives CASTERGFPPEAFF.

The J gene is TRBJ2-2, the V gene TRBV2; the match to TRBD1 covers 7 bases. This CDR3 region has 15 residues. The germline gives CDR1 SNHLY, CDR2 FYNNEI. Trimming removed 7 bases from V and 6 bases from J; junction bases left unmatched: 11. The CDR3 DNA sequence: TGTGCCAGCACACCACTGACAGGGAGTCCCGGGGAGCTGTTTTTT. Encoded protein: CASTPLTGSPGELFF.

The chain recombines TRBV5-6 with TRBJ1-1; possible D gene TRBD1, 5 bases. In germline, CDR1 is SGHDT, CDR2 YYEEEE. The CDR3 extends over 14 amino acids. Trimming left V 4 bases short and J 5 bases short, with 15 bases between. CDR3 in DNA: TGTGCCAGCAGCACCAGGTGGGAGGGGACTGAAGCTTTCTTT. It yields the protein CASSTRWEGTEAFF.

V is TRBV21-1 and J is TRBJ1-4. TRBV21-1 is recorded as a pseudogene. The CDR3 has 15 residues. Written as DNA, the CDR3 is TGTGCCAGCAGCAGGACTGCTACTCTCCGTAAAAAACTGTTTTTT. Translation gives CASSRTATLRKKLFF.

The chain employs TRBV5-8 and TRBJ1-5; the D gene is possibly TRBD1 (6 bases). The germline V gene has CDR1 SGHTS and CDR2 YDEGEE. Trimming removed 3 bases at V and 0 bases at J, with 13 bases between. The CDR3 has 16 residues. This chain's CDR3 is CASSWGQIYSNQPQHF. The DNA of the CDR3 is TGTGCCAGCAGCTGGGGACAAATTTATAGCAATCAGCCCCAGCATTTT. Supplemented by reference TRBV5-8 and TRBJ1-5, the full variable domain reads EAGVTQSPTHLIKTRGQQATLRCSPISGHTSVYWYQQALGLGLQFLLWYDEGEERNRGNFPPRFSGRQFPNYSSELNVNALELEDSALYLCASSWGQIYSNQPQHFGDGTRLSIL.

The chain recombines TRBV13 with TRBJ2-5, with 8 bases matching TRBD2. The J segment lost 3 bases and the V segment lost 5 bases, leaving 8 bases of the junction unmatched. Looked up from germline, CDR1 is PRHDT and CDR2 is FYEKMQ (reference sequence). The CDR3 consists of 15 residues. The CDR3 region has the DNA TGTGCCAGCAGCAGCAACCGGGGGGGCGAAGAGACCCAGTACTTC. Translating gives CASSSNRGGEETQYF.

The chain is built from TRBV11-2 and TRBJ2-7; D may be TRBD1 (5 bases). This CDR3 contains 13 residues. CDR1 and CDR2 (germline): SGHAT, FQNNGV. Trimming took off 5 bases at V and 2 bases at J, with 10 bases between the two ends. The CDR3 region is CASSQGHTYEQYF. DNA of the CDR3: TGTGCCAGCAGCCAAGGACACACCTACGAGCAGTACTTC.

This chain's CDR3 is CASSPGLIGETQYF. CDR3 coding DNA: TGTGCCAGCAGCCCGGGACTAATAGGAGAGACCCAGTACTTC. V gene TRBV7-2 combines with J gene TRBJ2-5; 7 bases fit TRBD2. V trimming: 5 bases; J trimming: 4 bases; junction bases outside the gene matches: 7. The germline CDR1 and CDR2 sequences are SGHTA and FQGNSA. The CDR3 totals 14 residues. Full variable domain (missing parts from reference TRBV7-2 and TRBJ2-5): GAGVSQSPSNKVTEKGKDVELRCDPISGHTALYWYRQSLGQGLEFLIYFQGNSAPDKSGLPSDRFSAERTGGSVSTLTIQRTQQEDSAVYLCASSPGLIGETQYFGPGTRLLVL.

The chain links TRBV27 to TRBJ1-4; weak D call: TRBD1 (5 bases). The CDR3 is 15 amino acids. Trimming stripped 5 bases from V and 0 bases from J, with 10 bases between. The germline V gene encodes CDR1 MNHEY and CDR2 SMNVEV (reference sequence). The CDR3 DNA is TGTGCCAGCAGTCCACAGGCCGCAACTAATGAAAAACTGTTTTTT. Translated: CASSPQAATNEKLFF.

This rearrangement joins TRBV4-2 to TRBJ2-7, with no clear D. The CDR3 extends over 11 amino acids. V lost 4 bases, J lost 5 bases, and 6 bases lay in between. Per germline, CDR1 LGHNA and CDR2 YNFKEQ. CDR3 sequence reads: CASSLNNEQYF. CDR3 coding DNA: TGTGCCAGCAGCCTAAACAACGAGCAGTACTTC.

The sample holds a few counts of this clone. The rearrangement joins TRBV28 to TRBJ2-6, with D possibly matching TRBD1 (6 bases). The CDR3 consists of 15 residues. V gave up 2 bases and J gave up 1 base, with 6 bases separating them. Germline loops: CDR1 MDHEN, CDR2 SYDVKM. As DNA, the CDR3 is TGTGCCAGCAGTTTACAGGGGTCTGGGGCCAACGTCCTGACTTTC. This codes for CASSLQGSGANVLTF.

This clone was found a few times. The rearrangement uses TRBV4-1 and TRBJ1-6; no clear D. Trimming took off 4 bases at V and 0 bases at J, with 10 bases between the two ends. This CDR3 is 16 amino acids long. The germline CDR1 and CDR2 sequences are MGHRA and YSYEKL. The CDR3 is CASSPATSSYNSPLHF. In DNA, the CDR3 is TGCGCCAGCAGCCCTGCCACGAGCTCCTATAATTCACCCCTCCACTTT.

The V and J genes are TRBV28 and TRBJ2-1; the D gene is possibly TRBD1 (5 bases). The CDR3 contains 12 residues. Germline V gene lookup returns CDR1 MDHEN and CDR2 SYDVKM. V was cut by 7 bases and J by 6 bases, with 10 bases left in between. The CDR3 spells CASNRISNEQFF. For the CDR3, the DNA is TGTGCCAGCAACAGGATCTCCAATGAGCAGTTCTTC. Together with reference TRBV28 and TRBJ2-1, the CDR3 gives the full variable domain: DVKVTQSSRYLVKRTGEKVFLECVQDMDHENMFWYRQDPGLGLRLIYFSYDVKMKEKGDIPEGYSVSREKKERFSLILESASTNQTSMYLCASNRISNEQFFGPGTRLTVL.

This clone was observed a handful of times. The V and J genes are TRBV4-2 and TRBJ2-1; maybe TRBD1 (6 bases). This CDR3 spans 15 amino acids. The germline gives CDR1 LGHNA, CDR2 YNFKEQ. V was shortened by 6 bases and J by 5 bases, with 17 bases between the two germline ends. CDR3 in amino acids: CASSLFETGDNEQFF. CDR3 coding DNA: TGTGCCAGCAGTCTGTTTGAGACAGGTGACAATGAGCAGTTCTTC.

The chain recombines TRBV7-9 with TRBJ2-1; TRBD2 matches at 7 bases. V shed 5 bases and J 4 bases; nucleotides not matched to a gene: 11. Germline V gene sequence: CDR1 SEHNR, CDR2 FQNEAQ (reference sequence). This CDR3 region has 16 residues. CDR3 sequence reads: CASSPNTRGEYNEQFF. The CDR3 coding sequence is TGTGCCAGCAGCCCAAATACCCGGGGGGAGTACAATGAGCAGTTCTTC.

This chain joins TRBV5-5 and TRBJ2-3; tentative D call: TRBD2 (5 bases). There are 14 residues in the CDR3. Per germline, CDR1 SGHKS and CDR2 YYEKEE (reference sequence). V lost 4 bases, J lost 6 bases, and 15 bases lay in between. The CDR3 DNA reads TGTGCCAGCAGCCACAGCGGAATATGGGATACGCAGTATTTT. Protein product: CASSHSGIWDTQYF.